Sequencing of this T cell receptor (beta chain) was carried out in a study of quantifying T cell responses using KT2 cells. As for the study in general: TCR alpha and beta constant-region primers primed reverse transcription of RNA.

About this clonotype: The target antigen is unknown.

Broader study findings: At about one KT2 cell per 100,000 PBMC, KT2 sequences were still detected. The number of KT2 alpha and beta sequences was a linear function of input KT2 cells.

This CDR3 spans 14 amino acids. The V gene's germline CDR1 is KGHSH and CDR2 LQKENI. Trimming removed 4 bases at V and 7 bases at J, with 11 bases between. An oligo carrying a UMI was ligated to the cDNA 3' end. The first PCR ran 3 to 5 cycles with an equimolar RC1.1 and RC1.2 beta primer mix. TCRdb re-called the UMI-ligation and nested PCR reads through MiXCR, storing one row per CDR3 protein. The sample has about 30,000 distinct CDR3 sequences, 7.3% seen once. The sample is PBMC spiked with counted cells of clone KT2. The receptor was derived from a human donor. Material: PBMCs spiked with cells of the T cell clone KT2. This sequence joins TRBV18 and TRBJ1-6; D is unresolved. CDR3 amino acids: CASSLSTGNSPLHF. The CDR3 DNA is TGTGCCAGCTCACTCAGTACCGGGAATTCACCCCTCCACTTT.